This TCR beta chain was captured in a study of OX40 agonist ivuxolimab in advanced cancers. Trimming removed 5 bases from V and 5 bases from J, with 13 bases in between. The germline V gene has CDR1 SGHTA and CDR2 FQGTGA. The CDR3 loop spans 14 amino acids. TCRdb's copy holds only in-frame clones and misses some; the assay was immunoSEQ multiplex PCR. The top ten clones hold 0.55% to 0.65% of a sample with about 82,000 clones, around nine tenths of them seen once. The rearrangement uses TRBV7-3 and TRBJ2-1, with D unclear. Sequences were derived from CD4+ or CD8+ T cells sorted from blood, sampled in a trial of the OX40 agonist ivuxolimab. The origin of this receptor is an adult with an advanced solid tumor such as melanoma, head and neck, liver or kidney cancer. The CDR3, as DNA: TGTGCCAGCAGCCGATCCGCCCTTAACAATGAGCAGTTCTTC. Residues: CASSRSALNNEQFF.